This entry describes one T cell receptor beta chain. The target antigen is unknown. The sample originates from a study of identifying expanded T cells in peripheral blood. During the collection period, no donor immune events like infections were recorded. Findings and limits, study-wide: Clone count variance between approximately 2-week samples rose with total template count. Over about two and four weeks, about 15 and 18 clones changed, versus 1.2 between replicates.

The V end was cut by 4 bases, the J end by 9 bases, with 10 bases between. The CDR3 is made up of 12 amino acids. The germline V gene has CDR1 LNHDA and CDR2 SQIVND (reference sequence). Assay used: immunoSEQ multiplex PCR; TCRdb lists only in-frame clones, some missing. The repertoire has some 95,000 clones, approximately 85% of them found once; the top ten carry approximately 5.2%. This chain joins TRBV19 and TRBJ1-3; no clear D. The clonotype originates from a person aged 18 to 70 in good health. The sample consisted of blood. The CDR3 loop is CASSTYDTTIYF. The DNA for the CDR3 is TGTGCCAGTAGTACGTATGATACCACCATATATTTT.